A single sample gave rise to the 14 T cell receptor beta chains below, sequenced in a study of OX40 agonist ivuxolimab in advanced cancers. Clones were read by immunoSEQ multiplex PCR, and TCRdb kept only the in-frame ones, dropping some. The sample lists 76,000 or so clones; about 88% were seen once. Source: CD4+ or CD8+ T cells sorted from blood, taken in a trial of the OX40 agonist ivuxolimab. The origin of the receptors is an adult with an advanced solid tumor such as melanoma, head and neck, liver or kidney cancer.

CDR3 sequence reads: CASSDWRGSTDTQYF. CDR3 DNA: TGTGCCAGCAGTGATTGGCGGGGTAGCACAGATACGCAGTATTTT. The chain combines TRBV2 with TRBJ2-3; a possible D gene is TRBD2 (6 bases). From germline, CDR1 is SNHLY and CDR2 FYNNEI. Trimming left V 3 bases short and J 0 bases short, with 10 bases between. This CDR3 spans 15 amino acids.

This sequence joins TRBV6-5 and TRBJ2-3; 12 nucleotides match TRBD2. This CDR3 contains 16 residues. The V and J ends lost 4 bases and 6 bases, in that order; junction bases with no gene match: 8. In germline, CDR1 is MNHEY, CDR2 SVGAGI. DNA of the CDR3: TGTGCCAGCAGTTCGCTTCGACTAGCGGGAGCCGATACGCAGTATTTT. Protein sequence: CASSSLRLAGADTQYF.

V usage is TRBV28 and J usage is TRBJ2-3, with 10 bases aligning to TRBD2. Germline values: CDR1 MDHEN, CDR2 SYDVKM. The CDR3 runs to 22 residues. J lost 5 bases, V lost 3 bases, and 26 bases had no gene match. The CDR3 is CASSFPPTGDNSGRSGRDTQYF. CDR3 in DNA: TGTGCCAGCAGTTTCCCCCCTACAGGGGATAATAGCGGGAGGTCGGGGAGAGATACGCAGTATTTT.

V usage is TRBV2 and J usage is TRBJ1-1, with D possibly being TRBD1 (6 bases). CDR3 size: 14 residues. Trimming pared 4 bases from V and 2 bases from J, leaving 11 bases between. Germline V CDR1 and CDR2: SNHLY, FYNNEI. The CDR3 coding sequence is TGTGCCAGCAGTGGTGGCAGGGGAAACACTGAAGCTTTCTTT. This gives the protein CASSGGRGNTEAFF.

About this clone itself: Its ends do not fully match the called genes, so a read error is possible. The chain has TRBV7-7 and TRBJ2-5; D perhaps matches TRBD1 (6 bases). CDR1 is SSHAT, CDR2 FNYEAQ, per germline (reference sequence). The CDR3 spans 17 residues. The CDR3, as DNA: TGTGCTAGCAGCCCGGGACATCGCGTTGGTTTTGAAGAGACCCAGTACTTC. Translated, it gives CASSPGHRVGFEETQYF.

This chain uses TRBV7-9 with TRBJ1-1, with D perhaps matching TRBD1 (5 bases). From germline, CDR1 is SEHNR and CDR2 FQNEAQ (reference sequence). This CDR3 contains 13 residues. Trimming took 3 bases from V and 5 from J, leaving 10 bases between them. The CDR3: CASSFREGTEAFF. CDR3 DNA: TGTGCCAGCAGCTTCAGGGAGGGGACTGAAGCTTTCTTT. Together with reference TRBV7-9 and TRBJ1-1, the CDR3 gives the full variable domain: DTGVSQNPRHKITKRGQNVTFRCDPISEHNRLYWYRQTLGQGPEFLTYFQNEAQLEKSRLLSDRFSAERPKGSFSTLEIQRTEQGDSAMYLCASSFREGTEAFFGQGTRLTVV.

The J gene is TRBJ1-3, the V gene TRBV7-9; the D is unclear. The germline gives CDR1 SEHNR, CDR2 FQNEAQ (reference sequence). This CDR3 contains 15 residues. The V and J ends lost 5 bases and 1 base respectively, with 12 bases between them. The CDR3: CASSQDQKSGNTIYF. The CDR3 DNA sequence: TGTGCCAGCAGCCAAGATCAGAAATCTGGAAACACCATATATTTT.

The table lists this clone with a count of one. This rearrangement joins TRBV10-2 to TRBJ2-7; tentative D call: TRBD2 (6 bases). This CDR3 contains 13 residues. Trimming stripped 8 bases from V and 0 bases from J, with 11 bases between. Germline V CDR1 and CDR2: WSHSY, SAAADI. DNA of the CDR3: TGCGCCAGCGCGGCGGGGAGCTCCTACGAGCAGTACTTC. Translated, it gives CASAAGSSYEQYF.

V and J are TRBV27 and TRBJ2-3; 7 nucleotides align to TRBD2. The CDR3 is 15 amino acids. The junction had 5 bases not matched to a gene; V was cut back by 3 bases and J by 2 bases. Per germline, CDR1 MNHEY and CDR2 SMNVEV (reference sequence). DNA of the CDR3: TGTGCCAGCAGTTTTCCAGCGGGGCCCACAGATACGCAGTATTTT. Amino acid sequence: CASSFPAGPTDTQYF.

This chain connects TRBV18 to TRBJ1-3; 10 nucleotides align to TRBD1. From germline, CDR1 is KGHSH and CDR2 LQKENI. The CDR3 is made up of 15 amino acids. With 0 bases clipped from V and 6 bases from J, the junction kept 2 bases outside the gene matches. CDR3 loop: CASSPPGQGLNTIYF. CDR3 in DNA: TGTGCCAGCTCACCACCGGGACAGGGGTTAAACACCATATATTTT.

The chain combines TRBV19 with TRBJ2-2, with unresolved D. Germline V gene lookup returns CDR1 LNHDA and CDR2 SQIVND (reference sequence). V dropped 5 bases and J dropped 4 bases, with 8 bases sitting between them. The CDR3 has 13 amino acids. Here the CDR3 DNA reads TGTGCCAGTAGTGCGGTGGGCACCGGGGAGCTGTTTTTT. As protein: CASSAVGTGELFF.

This clone has just one count. V gene TRBV19 combines with J gene TRBJ1-1, with D perhaps matching TRBD1 (5 bases). Germline CDR1 is LNHDA and CDR2 is SQIVND (reference sequence). V was shortened by 5 bases and J by 2 bases, with 9 bases between the two germline ends. This CDR3 region has 13 residues. CDR3 DNA: TGTGCCAGTAGTCGGGGCAGAAACACTGAAGCTTTCTTT. It translates to CASSRGRNTEAFF.

The V gene is TRBV11-3, the J gene TRBJ1-1; D ambiguous. The germline CDR1 and CDR2 sequences are SGHNT and YENEEA. The V end lost 7 bases, the J end lost 1 base, and 22 bases lay between the germline ends. This CDR3 has 17 amino acids. The CDR3 sequence is CASTLSLRGGANTEAFF. The CDR3, as DNA: TGTGCCAGCACCCTATCCCTTCGCGGTGGCGCGAACACTGAAGCTTTCTTT.

The V and J genes are TRBV18 and TRBJ1-1, with D tentatively TRBD1 (6 bases). The CDR3 totals 16 residues. The germline V gene encodes CDR1 KGHSH and CDR2 LQKENI. Trimming took off 3 bases at V and 0 bases at J, with 14 bases between the two ends. The CDR3 loop reads CASSPNDRRLNTEAFF. As DNA, the CDR3 is TGTGCCAGCTCACCGAATGACAGGAGATTGAACACTGAAGCTTTCTTT.